The sequence of this TCR beta chain was determined in a study of Ad26.COV2.S vaccination and SARS-CoV-2 variants. Study context: Intramuscular Ad26.COV2.S doses were given once or twice, 56 days apart. Study outcomes and limitations: It was found that vaccine and placebo recipients had similar non-spike TCR breadth. The placebo group had lower spike-specific TCR breadth than the vaccine recipients did.

Repertoires were generated with immunoSEQ multiplex PCR, while TCRdb's copy carries only in-frame clones and drops some. Here the sample spans fewer than 500,000 clones, about 90% being singletons. The sample holds one count of this clone. Its target is unknown. Documented treatment: approximately 18 received Ad26.COV2.S at low or high dose, single or two shots; 5 received placebo; per-sample allocation not given. The samples date from day 63 after the first vaccine or placebo injection. SARS-CoV-2 spike from the Wuhan strain was encoded by the vaccine, an Ad26 vector. The CDR3 runs to 15 residues. The germline V and J ends were trimmed by 0 bases and 5 bases, with 10 bases remaining between them. The germline gives CDR1 SEHNR, CDR2 FQNEAQ (reference sequence).

The sequence derives from a person aged 18-65 years who received the Ad26.COV2.S COVID-19 vaccine or a placebo. The sequencing here drew on peripheral blood, taken in a trial of Ad26.COV2.S vaccine versus placebo. The J gene is TRBJ2-2, the V gene TRBV7-9; no definite D call. CDR3 nucleotides: TGTGCCAGCAGCTTAGCTGGCCCAGGAACCGGGGAGCTGTTTTTT. Its protein is CASSLAGPGTGELFF.